This T cell receptor beta chain originates from a study of T-cell reconstitution after alpha-beta-depleted transplantation in children listed by TCRdb under 2016. Background for the entire study: T-cell immune reconstitution after TCRalphabeta/CD19-depleted allogeneic hematopoietic cell transplantation in children was quantitatively tracked in the study by means of TCR repertoire profiling.

This clonotype has more than one count but fewer than ten. Its antigen specificity is not known. One base away there is no much larger clone; base qualities are not given. What the study reported, not specific to this receptor: The high TCRbeta diversity at day 60 in some patients was ascribed to recipient T cells and intrathymic progenitors that had survived conditioning. About two months after transplant, the apparently early recovery of alphabetaT-cell counts reportedly depended on just several hundred clones that had expanded rapidly and came from non-depleted graft cells. Over subsequent months, a decline in hyperexpanded clone frequencies was noted, and after one year, T-cell counts and TCRbeta diversity were mostly ascribed to newly produced T cells.

The intended sense of this specimen's treatment or condition label: allogeneic hematopoietic cell transplantation with graft depleted of TCRalphabeta T cells and CD19 B cells. Transplant recipients were children who received TCRalphabeta/CD19-depleted allogeneic hematopoietic cell grafts. Library creation used PCR. The run used an Illumina HiSeq 2500. TCR library preparation used molecular barcoding, with unique molecular identifiers applied to normalize quantification of the TCRbeta repertoire. The public reads were run again by TCRdb, first through fastp at Q25 and then through MiXCR, and only productive beta chains were kept. Under each unique CDR3 protein, matching rows form one entry showing the most common genes and DNA. The sample yields about 830,000 distinct CDR3 sequences; roughly 16% were counted once. The ten largest clonotypes hold 5% of the sample. The specimen was PBMCs, mostly from graft donor cells, collected 360 days after TCRalphabeta/CD19-depleted stem cell transplant. The clonotype comes from a male patient younger than 18 who had a stem cell transplant for acute lymphoblastic leukemia, so the T cells may come from the graft donor.

The CDR3 protein sequence reads: CASTTFGQDTQYF. The nucleotide sequence reads as follows: TGTGCCAGCACCACGTTTGGACAAGATACGCAGTATTTT. The chain uses TRBV6-1 and TRBJ2-3; tentative D gene TRBD1, with 5 bases matching. The germline V gene specifies MNHNS as CDR1 and SASEGT as CDR2. The CDR3 starts with the cysteine, ends with the phenylalanine, and has 13 residues. The read is trimmed to its CDR3 DNA, 39 bases read in frame from base 1. V loses 7 bases, J loses 5 bases, and the germline ends lie 13 bases apart.